The 28 T cell receptor beta chains below all came from one sample that was sequenced in a study of blood T cell repertoires in COVID-19. TCRdb's table, derived via immunoSEQ multiplex PCR, lists solely in-frame clones and lacks some. The repertoire holds about 280,000 clones, with around nine tenths as singletons. The sequencing input was PBMCs or T cells enriched from blood (not recorded which). The receptors come from a woman aged 55-70 years who had recovered from COVID-19.

Only one count was recorded for this clone. This chain joins TRBV19 and TRBJ2-7; 8 nucleotides agree with TRBD2. This CDR3 spans 16 amino acids. V dropped 6 bases and J dropped 0; count of bases not matched to a gene: 10. The germline gives CDR1 LNHDA, CDR2 SQIVND (reference sequence). CDR3 coding DNA: TGTGCCAGTAGGGCGACGGCGGGAGGCTACTCCTACGAGCAGTACTTC. Its translation: CASRATAGGYSYEQYF. The full variable domain, its missing parts supplied by reference TRBV19 and TRBJ2-7, is DGGITQSPKYLFRKEGQNVTLSCEQNLNHDAMYWYRQDPGQGLRLIYYSQIVNDFQKGDIAEGYSVSREKKESFPLTVTSAQKNPTAFYLCASRATAGGYSYEQYFGPGTRLTVT.

The V call is TRBV11-2, the J call TRBJ1-3; 8 bases are shared with TRBD1. Germline loops: CDR1 SGHAT, CDR2 FQNNGV. V lost 0 bases, J lost 2 bases, and 3 bases stayed unmatched. The CDR3 totals 16 residues. This CDR3 reads CASSLDPRGPGNTIYF. The CDR3, as DNA: TGTGCCAGCAGCTTAGACCCCAGGGGGCCTGGAAACACCATATATTTT.

The gene calls are TRBV12-3 or TRBV12-4 and TRBJ1-4; D is undetermined. V was shortened by 6 bases and J by 7 bases, with 9 bases between the two germline ends. This CDR3 is built from 12 residues. CDR3 sequence: CASSRHFEKLFF. CDR3 DNA sequence: TGTGCCAGCAGCCGACATTTTGAAAAACTGTTTTTT.

The V call is TRBV28, the J call TRBJ2-7; the D is unclear. The CDR3 length is 12 residues. The V gene lost 3 bases and the J gene lost 4 bases, with 7 bases spanning the gap. Germline V lookup: CDR1 MDHEN, CDR2 SYDVKM. DNA of the CDR3: TGTGCCAGCAGTTTCCCTTATTACGAGCAGTACTTC. Its protein product is CASSFPYYEQYF.

In its sample, this clone was seen once. V usage is TRBV9 and J usage is TRBJ2-5, with 7 bases aligning to TRBD2. Germline CDR1 SGDLS, CDR2 YYNGEE. The V gene end was trimmed by 2 bases and the J gene end by 5 bases; junction bases not matched to a gene: 6. This CDR3 is built from 14 residues. The CDR3 is CASSVTGGSETQYF. Written as DNA, the CDR3 is TGTGCCAGCAGCGTGACGGGGGGTTCGGAGACCCAGTACTTC. Filled out from reference TRBV9 and TRBJ2-5, the complete variable domain reads DSGVTQTPKHLITATGQRVTLRCSPRSGDLSVYWYQQSLDQGLQFLIQYYNGEERAKGNILERFSAQQFPDLHSELNLSSLELGDSALYFCASSVTGGSETQYFGPGTRLLVL.

This chain uses TRBV18 with TRBJ1-6; 7 bases agree with TRBD1. Germline V CDR1 and CDR2: KGHSH, LQKENI. The J segment lost 0 bases and the V segment lost 3 bases, leaving 2 bases of the junction unmatched. This CDR3 is built from 16 residues. CDR3 sequence reads: CASSPGQDSYNSPLHF. The CDR3, as DNA: TGTGCCAGCTCACCTGGACAGGACTCCTATAATTCACCCCTCCACTTT.

V gene TRBV6-1 combines with J gene TRBJ2-7, with D hard to call. This CDR3 is 17 amino acids long. V lost 0 bases and J lost 0, with 15 bases in between. In germline, CDR1 is MNHNS, CDR2 SASEGT. Here the CDR3 DNA reads TGTGCCAGCAGTGAAGCGACCGGGTTTTATAGCTCCTACGAGCAGTACTTC. Residues: CASSEATGFYSSYEQYF.

The chain combines TRBV18 with TRBJ1-2; 7 bases agree with TRBD1. The CDR3 is 15 residues long. CDR1 is KGHSH and CDR2 is LQKENI in the germline V gene. V was clipped by 5 bases and J by 7 bases; unmatched bases: 13. The CDR3 here is CASSLRGRAPGGYTF. CDR3 bases: TGTGCCAGCTCATTAAGGGGGCGCGCCCCGGGTGGCTACACCTTC.

This clone has only one observation. The V and J genes are TRBV30 and TRBJ1-3; D is ambiguous. Trimming took 0 bases from V and 0 from J, leaving 6 bases between them. The germline V gene has CDR1 GTSNPN and CDR2 SVGIG (reference sequence). This CDR3 region has 14 residues. CDR3 loop: CAWSVRYSGNTIYF. For the CDR3, the DNA is TGTGCCTGGAGTGTCAGGTACTCTGGAAACACCATATATTTT.

The V gene is TRBV5-1, the J gene TRBJ1-2, with TRBD1 matching over 7 bases. Germline V gene lookup returns CDR1 SGHRS and CDR2 YFSETQ. The CDR3 runs to 13 residues. Germline trimming cut 3 bases from V and 8 bases from J; bases unmatched to any gene: 7. Here the CDR3 DNA reads TGCGCCAGCAGCTCCGCAGGACAGGAGGGCTACACCTTC. Residues: CASSSAGQEGYTF.

This clone ranks as medium-sized. The chain is built from TRBV18 and TRBJ2-3; D possibly corresponds to TRBD1 (6 bases). CDR1 KGHSH and CDR2 LQKENI come from the germline V gene. Trimming took 6 bases from V and 3 from J, leaving 13 bases between them. The CDR3 has 14 amino acids. The CDR3 sequence is CASSFGTGTDTQYF. CDR3 nucleotides: TGTGCCAGCTCCTTTGGTACAGGGACAGATACGCAGTATTTT.

This chain uses TRBV10-3 with TRBJ2-1, with 16 bases matching TRBD2. Germline CDR1 is ENHRY and CDR2 is SYGVKD. V lost 4 bases and J lost 9; bases outside the gene matches: 6. The CDR3 has 16 residues. The CDR3 region has the DNA TGTGCCATCAGTGGGGGACTAGCGGGAGGGCCGAGTGAGCAGTTCTTC. Its protein product is CAISGGLAGGPSEQFF.

On this clone: Other nucleotide sequences from this sample produce the same CDR3. The rearrangement uses TRBV9 and TRBJ2-7; TRBD1 aligns across 8 bases. Germline V lookup: CDR1 SGDLS, CDR2 YYNGEE. With 3 bases clipped from V and 0 bases from J, the junction kept 2 bases outside the gene matches. The CDR3 is made up of 14 amino acids. CDR3 bases: TGTGCCAGCAGCGGGACAGGGAGCTCCTACGAGCAGTACTTC. It encodes CASSGTGSSYEQYF.

This clone was found once. The CDR3 region has the DNA TGTGCCAGCAGTCCCCGGACTAGCGGGAGGCCCGCCTACGAGCAGTACTTC. It codes for CASSPRTSGRPAYEQYF. The rearrangement links TRBV28 to TRBJ2-7; 14 nucleotides line up with TRBD2. The trim removed 5 bases at V and 2 bases at J, leaving 8 bases unmatched. The germline CDR1 and CDR2 sequences are MDHEN and SYDVKM. This CDR3 spans 17 amino acids.

The rearrangement joins TRBV5-7 to TRBJ2-2; D possibly corresponds to TRBD2 (6 bases). TRBV5-7 is an ORF, with its function uncertain. With 5 bases removed from V and 4 bases from J, the gap between germline ends came to 15 bases. This CDR3 is 15 amino acids long. In DNA form, the CDR3 reads TGTGCCAGCAGTTTAGAAGGACTAACCACCGGGGAGCTGTTTTTT. It translates to CASSLEGLTTGELFF.

The V gene is TRBV24-1, the J gene TRBJ2-3, with D possibly being TRBD1 (9 bases). Trimming took off 4 bases at V and 4 bases at J, with 14 bases between the two ends. In germline, CDR1 is KGHDR, CDR2 SFDVKD. The CDR3 has 15 amino acids. CDR3 nucleotides: TGTGCCACCAGTGAGGGACAGGGACTAGCAGATACGCAGTATTTT. Residues: CATSEGQGLADTQYF.

This clone has a handful of counts. The V call is TRBV28, the J call TRBJ1-1; D possibly corresponds to TRBD1 (6 bases). Germline assignment: CDR1 MDHEN and CDR2 SYDVKM. The CDR3 covers 14 residues. Trimming stripped 5 bases from V and 9 bases from J, with 19 bases between. CDR3 sequence: CASSIRQVAGKAFF. DNA for the CDR3: TGTGCCAGCAGTATACGACAGGTCGCGGGTAAAGCTTTCTTT.

The chain employs TRBV3-1 (or the pseudogene TRBV3-2) and TRBJ1-2; TRBD1 agrees at 8 bases. The CDR3 runs to 13 residues. V lost 4 bases to trimming and J lost 7 bases; unmatched junction nucleotides: 5. CDR1 is LGHDT, CDR2 YNNKEL, per germline (reference sequence). The CDR3 coding sequence is TGTGCCAGCAGCCCGACAGGGGCTGGTGGCTACACCTTC. It translates to CASSPTGAGGYTF.

The CDR3 nucleotides are TGTGCCAGCACGGGATTGGACTATGGCTACACCTTC. It specifies CASTGLDYGYTF. The J gene is TRBJ1-2, the V gene TRBV2; D unresolved. This CDR3 is built from 12 residues. The ends were cut back, 7 bases at V and 3 bases at J, with 9 bases in the middle. Germline V gene data show CDR1 as SNHLY and CDR2 as FYNNEI.

The V and J genes are TRBV24-1 and TRBJ2-1; no reliable D call. V lost 2 bases and J 1 base, leaving 5 bases between the germline ends. This CDR3 has 14 amino acids. Per germline, CDR1 KGHDR and CDR2 SFDVKD. The CDR3 protein is CATSDSPSYNEQFF. The CDR3 DNA follows: TGTGCCACCAGTGATTCCCCTTCCTACAATGAGCAGTTCTTC.

The chain uses TRBV2 and TRBJ2-6, with D tentatively TRBD2 (5 bases). Germline CDR1 reads SNHLY; CDR2 reads FYNNEI. The CDR3 is 16 amino acids. Trimming took off 5 bases at V and 0 bases at J, with 11 bases between the two ends. CDR3 amino acids: CASSRTASSGANVLTF. The CDR3 coding sequence is TGTGCCAGCAGTCGGACTGCTAGCTCTGGGGCCAACGTCCTGACTTTC.

This clone appeared a single time. The rearrangement links TRBV5-1 to TRBJ2-7, with 12 bases aligning to TRBD2. The V and J ends lost 5 bases and 10 bases, in that order; junction bases with no gene match: 7. Germline V lookup: CDR1 SGHRS, CDR2 YFSETQ. This CDR3 region has 13 residues. CDR3: CASSWSSGREQYF. CDR3 nucleotide sequence: TGCGCCAGCAGTTGGTCTAGCGGGAGGGAACAGTACTTC.

The chain recombines TRBV5-5 with TRBJ2-7; D gene ambiguous. This CDR3 is 13 amino acids long. V lost 2 bases, J lost 0 bases, and 6 bases lay in between. In germline, CDR1 is SGHKS, CDR2 YYEKEE (reference sequence). CDR3 residues: CASSFGISYEQYF. The CDR3 coding sequence is TGTGCCAGCAGCTTTGGCATCTCCTACGAGCAGTACTTC.

The rearrangement joins TRBV5-4 to TRBJ1-2, with 8 nucleotides matching TRBD1. The length of the CDR3 is 13 residues. The germline V gene encodes CDR1 SGHNT and CDR2 YYREEE (reference sequence). Trimming cost V 5 bases and J 1 base; bases outside gene matches: 1. The CDR3 region is CASSGQGNYGYTF. For the CDR3, the DNA is TGTGCCAGCAGTGGACAGGGTAACTATGGCTACACCTTC. Full variable domain (outside the CDR3, taken from reference TRBV5-4 and TRBJ1-2): ETGVTQSPTHLIKTRGQQVTLRCSSQSGHNTVSWYQQALGQGPQFIFQYYREEENGRGNFPPRFSGLQFPNYSSELNVNALELDDSALYLCASSGQGNYGYTFGSGTRLTVV.

The gene calls are TRBV11-2 and TRBJ2-7; 10 nucleotides line up with TRBD2. The CDR3 loop spans 15 amino acids. J lost 4 bases, V lost 3 bases, and 6 bases had no gene match. CDR1 and CDR2 (germline): SGHAT, FQNNGV. The CDR3 DNA reads as TGTGCCAGCAGCTTCGCTAGCGGGAGAACGTACGAGCAGTACTTC. Translating it yields CASSFASGRTYEQYF.

The rearrangement joins TRBV3-1 (or the pseudogene TRBV3-2) to TRBJ2-3; no reliable D call. Germline lookup yields CDR1 LGHDT and CDR2 YNNKEL (reference sequence). V gave up 0 bases and J gave up 2 bases, with 3 bases separating them. The CDR3 is 13 residues long. The CDR3 sequence: CASSQEATDTQYF. The CDR3 nucleotides read TGTGCCAGCAGCCAAGAAGCCACAGATACGCAGTATTTT.

This sequence joins TRBV10-3 and TRBJ1-1; D possibly corresponds to TRBD1 (5 bases). Germline V CDR1 and CDR2: ENHRY, SYGVKD. V lost 5 bases to trimming and J lost 1 base, with 8 bases between them. The CDR3 extends over 13 amino acids. The CDR3: CAISPQENTEAFF. The CDR3 nucleotides are TGTGCCATCAGTCCACAGGAGAACACTGAAGCTTTCTTT.

J is TRBJ2-5 and V is TRBV7-9; 8 bases align to TRBD1. Germline V gene data show CDR1 as SEHNR and CDR2 as FQNEAQ (reference sequence). The CDR3 has 16 residues. J lost 3 bases, V lost 4 bases, and 10 bases had no gene match. This CDR3 is CASSYQIGQGEETQYF. The CDR3 region has the DNA TGTGCCAGCAGCTACCAGATAGGACAGGGTGAAGAGACCCAGTACTTC.